This T cell receptor (beta chain) was retrieved from a study of T cell changes during pregnancy in multiple sclerosis. The CDR3 contains 13 residues. Germline loops: CDR1 SGHDT, CDR2 YYEEEE. The ends were cut back, 3 bases at V and 7 bases at J, with 14 bases in the middle. Produced via immunoSEQ multiplex PCR; TCRdb's table is partial and in-frame only. Among around 19,000 clones listed, around 90% were seen once. The chain combines TRBV5-6 with TRBJ2-7; D remains unclear. This sample comprised CD8+ T cells from peripheral blood mononuclear cells, obtained after pregnancy. The sequence came from a female donor in good health, enrolled as a control in a pregnancy study. The CDR3 nucleotides read TGTGCCAGCAGCTCACAGTACCCTGGGGAGCAGTACTTC. Translating gives CASSSQYPGEQYF. Supplemented by reference TRBV5-6 and TRBJ2-7, the full variable domain reads DAGVTQSPTHLIKTRGQQVTLRCSPKSGHDTVSWYQQALGQGPQFIFQYYEEEERQRGNFPDRFSGHQFPNYSSELNVNALLLGDSALYLCASSSQYPGEQYFGPGTRLTVT.